A selection of T cell receptor beta chains follows, all from one sample in a study of Graves' ophthalmopathy and Graves' hyperthyroidism. MiXCR, run by TCRdb on the multiplex PCR reads, gives a single entry per CDR3 protein. The data show about 210,000 distinct CDR3 sequences, 29% seen once. Sequenced input: peripheral blood. The receptors stem from a man in his forties or fifties with Graves' ophthalmopathy. Each CDR3 is given with its conserved first and last residue. The D gene is left open where the match is weak. Where a row states a size, it is once, few, many or the class of an expanded clone; other rows omit it.

d_call: .
v_call: TRBV3-1
j_call: TRBJ1-1
cdr3_length: 13
clone_size: many
cdr3_nt: TGTGCCAGCAGCCAAGGTGCCGTCATTGAAGCTTTCTTT
cdr3_aa: CASSQGAVIEAFF

d_call: .
v_call: TRBV6-5
j_call: TRBJ2-7
cdr3_length: 13
clone_size: many
cdr3_nt: TGTGCCAGCAGCCCCCCGGGTAGACACGAGCAGTACTTC
cdr3_aa: CASSPPGRHEQYF

d_call: .
v_call: TRBV9
j_call: TRBJ2-2
cdr3_length: 14
clone_size: many
cdr3_nt: TGTGCCAGCAGCGTAGTAGCGGACACCGGGGAGCTGTTTTTT
cdr3_aa: CASSVVADTGELFF

d_call: .
v_call: TRBV24-1
j_call: TRBJ1-2
cdr3_length: 18
clone_size: .
cdr3_nt: TGTGCCACCAGTGATGATCGTGCTGTGATTTCAGGGTTCTATGGCTACACCTTC
cdr3_aa: CATSDDRAVISGFYGYTF

d_call: TRBD1
v_call: TRBV7-9
j_call: TRBJ2-7
cdr3_length: 15
clone_size: many
cdr3_nt: TGTGCCAGCAGCTCATGGACAGGGGGTCAGTACGAGCAGTACTTC
cdr3_aa: CASSSWTGGQYEQYF

d_call: .
v_call: TRBV3-1
j_call: TRBJ2-5
cdr3_length: 15
clone_size: many
cdr3_nt: TGTGCCAGCAGCACCCCGAACAGGGAAGTGGAGACCCAGTACTTC
cdr3_aa: CASSTPNREVETQYF

d_call: .
v_call: TRBV5-1
j_call: TRBJ2-7
cdr3_length: 15
clone_size: many
cdr3_nt: TGCGCCAGCAGCCCAGGGGAGGGGGCCTCCTACGAGCAGTACTTC
cdr3_aa: CASSPGEGASYEQYF

d_call: .
v_call: TRBV5-5
j_call: TRBJ2-7
cdr3_length: 14
clone_size: many
cdr3_nt: TGTGCCAGCAGCTTGGATCTCAGGGGTTACGAGCAGTACTTC
cdr3_aa: CASSLDLRGYEQYF

d_call: TRBD1
v_call: TRBV27
j_call: TRBJ1-1
cdr3_length: 14
clone_size: many
cdr3_nt: TGTGCCAGCAGTGACAGGGTTGGGAACACTGAAGCTTTCTTT
cdr3_aa: CASSDRVGNTEAFF

d_call: TRBD2
v_call: TRBV11-2
j_call: TRBJ2-2
cdr3_length: 15
clone_size: many
cdr3_nt: TGTGCCAGCAGCACCCCGGGACTAGTCCCCGGGGAGCTGTTTTTT
cdr3_aa: CASSTPGLVPGELFF

d_call: .
v_call: TRBV11-2
j_call: TRBJ2-7
cdr3_length: 14
clone_size: many
cdr3_nt: TGTGCCAGCAGCTATATTGGGGGGACCTACGAGCAGTACTTC
cdr3_aa: CASSYIGGTYEQYF

d_call: .
v_call: TRBV28
j_call: TRBJ2-7
cdr3_length: 14
clone_size: many
cdr3_nt: TGTGCCAGCAGTTTCGATGAGGGTTCCTACGAGCAGTACTTC
cdr3_aa: CASSFDEGSYEQYF

d_call: .
v_call: TRBV6-5
j_call: TRBJ2-5
cdr3_length: 14
clone_size: many
cdr3_nt: TGTGCCAGCAGTTACGTGCCAAATCAAGAGACCCAGTACTTC
cdr3_aa: CASSYVPNQETQYF

d_call: .
v_call: TRBV11-1
j_call: TRBJ1-1
cdr3_length: 14
clone_size: .
cdr3_nt: TGTGCCAGCAGGAAAGGGGATTTGAACACTGAAGCTTTCTTT
cdr3_aa: CASRKGDLNTEAFF

d_call: TRBD1
v_call: TRBV28
j_call: TRBJ2-7
cdr3_length: 14
clone_size: .
cdr3_nt: TGTGCCAGCAGCGCTCTCAACAGGGGGAACGAGCAGTACTTC
cdr3_aa: CASSALNRGNEQYF

d_call: TRBD2
v_call: TRBV20-1
j_call: TRBJ2-5
cdr3_length: 14
clone_size: many
cdr3_nt: TGCAGTGCGGGGACTAGCGGGACCCAAGAGACCCAGTACTTC
cdr3_aa: CSAGTSGTQETQYF

d_call: .
v_call: TRBV20-1
j_call: TRBJ1-5
cdr3_length: 14
clone_size: many
cdr3_nt: TGCAGTGCTAGGGTGTCGGGGAGCAATCAGCCCCAGCATTTT
cdr3_aa: CSARVSGSNQPQHF

d_call: TRBD1
v_call: TRBV7-6
j_call: TRBJ2-5
cdr3_length: 15
clone_size: .
cdr3_nt: TGTGCCAGCAGCCGAGTACCGACAGGGAAAGAGACCCAGTACTTC
cdr3_aa: CASSRVPTGKETQYF

d_call: .
v_call: TRBV28
j_call: TRBJ1-5
cdr3_length: 18
clone_size: many
cdr3_nt: TGTGCCAGCAGACGGGTCAGCCCGGCGGGGGAAGTCAATCAGCCCCAGCATTTT
cdr3_aa: CASRRVSPAGEVNQPQHF

d_call: TRBD1
v_call: TRBV11-3
j_call: TRBJ2-2
cdr3_length: 15
clone_size: many
cdr3_nt: TGTGCCAGCAGCTTCAGGGGGTTGAACACCGGGGAGCTGTTTTTT
cdr3_aa: CASSFRGLNTGELFF

d_call: .
v_call: TRBV30
j_call: TRBJ1-1
cdr3_length: 14
clone_size: few
cdr3_nt: TGTGCCTGGAGCTTCAGCCCCTTGGGGCCTCAAGCTTTCTTT
cdr3_aa: CAWSFSPLGPQAFF

d_call: .
v_call: TRBV6-2/TRBV6-3
j_call: TRBJ2-2
cdr3_length: 13
clone_size: many
cdr3_nt: TGTGCCAGCAGCCAAAGAACGGCCGGGGAGCTGTTTTTT
cdr3_aa: CASSQRTAGELFF

d_call: .
v_call: TRBV20-1
j_call: TRBJ2-7
cdr3_length: 13
clone_size: .
cdr3_nt: TGCAGTGCTAGAGGGGAATTTGACTACGAGCAGTACTTC
cdr3_aa: CSARGEFDYEQYF

d_call: TRBD2
v_call: TRBV7-6
j_call: TRBJ2-5
cdr3_length: 15
clone_size: many
cdr3_nt: TGTGCCAGCAGCTTAGTGGCGGGAGTGAGGGAGACCCAGTACTTC
cdr3_aa: CASSLVAGVRETQYF

d_call: .
v_call: TRBV11-2
j_call: TRBJ2-2
cdr3_length: 16
clone_size: few
cdr3_nt: TGTGCCAGCAGCACAGTGGGGGGCTGGAACACCGGGGAGCTGTTTTTT
cdr3_aa: CASSTVGGWNTGELFF

d_call: .
v_call: TRBV3-1
j_call: TRBJ2-7
cdr3_length: 12
clone_size: many
cdr3_nt: TGTGCCAGCAGCCGCAGGGACCACGAGCAGTACTTC
cdr3_aa: CASSRRDHEQYF

d_call: .
v_call: TRBV6-1
j_call: TRBJ1-2
cdr3_length: 14
clone_size: .
cdr3_nt: TGTGCCAGCAGCCGGGATGCCCTTACCGGAGGCTACACCTTC
cdr3_aa: CASSRDALTGGYTF

d_call: .
v_call: TRBV5-1
j_call: TRBJ1-1
cdr3_length: 13
clone_size: .
cdr3_nt: TGCGCCAGCAGCTTGATCGGTGACACTGAAGCTTTCTTT
cdr3_aa: CASSLIGDTEAFF

d_call: TRBD1
v_call: TRBV18
j_call: TRBJ1-5
cdr3_length: 17
clone_size: many
cdr3_nt: TGTGCCAGCTCACCACCAGAGACAGGGACTAGCAATCAGCCCCAGCATTTT
cdr3_aa: CASSPPETGTSNQPQHF

d_call: .
v_call: TRBV6-1
j_call: TRBJ1-1
cdr3_length: 15
clone_size: .
cdr3_nt: TGTGCCAGCAGCTCCGGACAGCGATTGAACACTGAAGCTTTCTTT
cdr3_aa: CASSSGQRLNTEAFF

d_call: TRBD1
v_call: TRBV29-1
j_call: TRBJ2-7
cdr3_length: 13
clone_size: many
cdr3_nt: TGCAGCGGAATCGGGACAGGCGGCTACGAGCAGTACTTC
cdr3_aa: CSGIGTGGYEQYF